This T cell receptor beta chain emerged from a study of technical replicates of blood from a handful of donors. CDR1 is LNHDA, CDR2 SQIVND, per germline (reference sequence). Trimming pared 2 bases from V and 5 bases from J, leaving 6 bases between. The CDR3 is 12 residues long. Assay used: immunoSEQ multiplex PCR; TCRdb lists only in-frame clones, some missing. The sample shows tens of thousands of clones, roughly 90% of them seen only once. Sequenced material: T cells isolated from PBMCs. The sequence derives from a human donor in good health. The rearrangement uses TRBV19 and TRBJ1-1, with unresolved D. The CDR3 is CASSIPGTEAFF. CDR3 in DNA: TGTGCCAGTAGTATACCGGGAACTGAAGCTTTCTTT.